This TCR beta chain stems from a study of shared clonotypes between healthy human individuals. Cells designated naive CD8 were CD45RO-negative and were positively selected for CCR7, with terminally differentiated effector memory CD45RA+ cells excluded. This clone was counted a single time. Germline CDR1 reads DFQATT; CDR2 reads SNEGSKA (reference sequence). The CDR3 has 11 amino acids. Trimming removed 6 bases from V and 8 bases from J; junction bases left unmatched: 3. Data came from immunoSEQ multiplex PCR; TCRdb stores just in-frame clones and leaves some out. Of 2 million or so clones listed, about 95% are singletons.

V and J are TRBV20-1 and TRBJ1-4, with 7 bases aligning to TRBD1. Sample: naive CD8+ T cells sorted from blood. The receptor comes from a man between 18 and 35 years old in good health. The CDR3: CSAFRGEKLFF. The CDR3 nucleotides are TGCAGTGCCTTCAGGGGGGAAAAACTGTTTTTT.